These 23 T cell receptor beta chains originate from one sample sequenced in a study of blood T cell repertoires in COVID-19 (dated by TCRdb to about 2020). To prepare the library, the immunoSEQ multiplex PCR assay was applied. TCRdb carries this immuneACCESS record with in-frame sequences only. Its versions omit some clonotypes, under half of them owing to an unresolved V gene in the studies checked, with the rest unexplained. Recorded for this sample are about 57,000 clones; more than 75% of them occurred a single time. Of the sample, over 7.5% falls within the top ten clones. The sample consisted of peripheral blood. These receptors were taken from a woman of 80 years or more with acute or convalescent COVID-19.

The chain is built from TRBV5-6 and TRBJ2-3, with D maybe TRBD2 (6 bases). The CDR3 contains 16 residues. Germline lookup yields CDR1 SGHDT and CDR2 YYEEEE. The V and J ends lost 4 bases and 2 bases respectively, with 17 bases between them. The CDR3 reads CASSRETRWDTDTQYF. The CDR3 DNA sequence: TGTGCCAGCAGCCGGGAGACCCGGTGGGACACAGATACGCAGTATTTT.

The chain uses TRBV16 and TRBJ1-2, with 12 bases identical to TRBD1. The junction had 9 bases not matched to a gene; V was cut back by 5 bases and J by 5 bases. The CDR3 is 16 amino acids. Germline V gene data show CDR1 as KGHSY and CDR2 as FQNENV. In DNA, the CDR3 is TGTGCCAGCAGCTCACTTCCGGGACAGGGGGCTTATGGCTACACCTTC. Translating gives CASSSLPGQGAYGYTF.

This clone was recorded once. The chain is built from TRBV7-8 and TRBJ2-3; possibly TRBD2 for D (6 bases). V dropped 3 bases and J dropped 2 bases, with 12 bases sitting between them. The CDR3 contains 15 residues. CDR1 SGHVS and CDR2 FQNEAQ come from the germline V gene. The CDR3 loop reads CASSFLGGITDTQYF. In DNA, the CDR3 is TGTGCCAGCAGCTTCTTGGGGGGAATCACAGATACGCAGTATTTT.

V is TRBV11-2 and J is TRBJ2-1; D possibly corresponds to TRBD2 (5 bases). Germline V gene lookup returns CDR1 SGHAT and CDR2 FQNNGV. The CDR3 contains 12 residues. Deletions cut 2 bases from V and 15 bases from J, with 14 bases between. CDR3 in amino acids: CASSLFMDSVFF. Here the CDR3 DNA reads TGTGCCAGCAGCTTATTTATGGACTCGGTGTTCTTC.

This clone turned up a few times. This chain uses TRBV30 with TRBJ1-1, with no clear D. The CDR3 runs to 16 residues. Germline V gene sequence: CDR1 GTSNPN, CDR2 SVGIG (reference sequence). Trimming left V 4 bases short and J 0 bases short, with 18 bases between. DNA of the CDR3: TGTGCCTGGACTCTTGTAAAGGGCGGGGTGAACACTGAAGCTTTCTTT. This encodes CAWTLVKGGVNTEAFF.

This chain links TRBV27 with TRBJ1-5; TRBD1 agrees at 8 bases. Trimming took 6 bases from V and 5 from J; bases not matched to a gene: 6. Germline V gene lookup returns CDR1 MNHEY and CDR2 SMNVEV (reference sequence). The CDR3 length is 14 residues. CDR3 region: CASSGTGAHQPQHF. CDR3 DNA: TGTGCCAGCAGCGGGACAGGAGCCCATCAGCCCCAGCATTTT.

This rearrangement joins TRBV6-1 to TRBJ1-2; D ambiguous. Germline lookup yields CDR1 MNHNS and CDR2 SASEGT. The CDR3 extends over 16 amino acids. V lost 3 bases and J lost 0, with 14 bases in between. This CDR3 reads CASSDLGERANYGYTF. For the CDR3, the DNA is TGTGCCAGCAGTGACCTTGGGGAGAGAGCTAACTATGGCTACACCTTC.

This clone was seen just once. J is TRBJ1-4 and V is TRBV28; D ambiguous. Looked up from germline, CDR1 is MDHEN and CDR2 is SYDVKM. The CDR3 consists of 14 residues. The ends were cut back, 6 bases at V and 10 bases at J, with 18 bases in the middle. The CDR3 DNA sequence: TGTGCCAGCAGATCGGACTCCTTGAGGTCAAAACTGTTTTTT. Its protein product is CASRSDSLRSKLFF.

The CDR3 is CASSLVAGPSGANVLTF. The CDR3 nucleotides read TGTGCCAGCAGCTTAGTAGCGGGGCCCTCTGGGGCCAACGTCCTGACTTTC. The chain joins TRBV7-2 to TRBJ2-6; 8 positions match TRBD2. This CDR3 spans 17 amino acids. Germline CDR1 and CDR2: SGHTA and FQGNSA. J was trimmed by 0 bases and V by 1 base; bases with no gene match: 2. The variable domain in full, completed from reference TRBV7-2 and TRBJ2-6, reads GAGVSQSPSNKVTEKGKDVELRCDPISGHTALYWYRQSLGQGLEFLIYFQGNSAPDKSGLPSDRFSAERTGGSVSTLTIQRTQQEDSAVYLCASSLVAGPSGANVLTFGAGSRLTVL.

The rearrangement joins TRBV12-3 or TRBV12-4 to TRBJ1-3, with TRBD1 identical over 9 bases. This CDR3 has 13 amino acids. Losses at the gene ends were 6 bases for V and 4 bases for J; bases not matched to a gene: 1. CDR3 region: CASRQGAGNTIYF. The CDR3 coding sequence is TGTGCCAGCAGACAGGGGGCCGGAAACACCATATATTTT.

The chain carries TRBV5-6 and TRBJ2-7; D ambiguous. This CDR3 is 14 amino acids long. Trimming pared 0 bases from V and 1 base from J, leaving 8 bases between. Germline V gene data show CDR1 as SGHDT and CDR2 as YYEEEE. The CDR3: CASSLAASSYEQYF. The CDR3 coding sequence is TGTGCCAGCAGCTTGGCAGCGTCATCCTACGAGCAGTACTTC. The whole variable domain, remainder taken from reference TRBV5-6 and TRBJ2-7, is DAGVTQSPTHLIKTRGQQVTLRCSPKSGHDTVSWYQQALGQGPQFIFQYYEEEERQRGNFPDRFSGHQFPNYSSELNVNALLLGDSALYLCASSLAASSYEQYFGPGTRLTVT.

The CDR3 reads CASSLWADRSGKETQYF. For the CDR3, the DNA is TGCGCCAGCAGCTTGTGGGCTGACAGGTCCGGGAAAGAGACCCAGTACTTC. The chain has TRBV5-1 and TRBJ2-5, with D perhaps matching TRBD1 (6 bases). This CDR3 region has 17 residues. V was shortened by 1 base and J by 3 bases, with 19 bases between the two germline ends. Germline-derived CDR1 and CDR2 are SGHRS and YFSETQ.

This rearrangement joins TRBV19 to TRBJ2-7; TRBD1 might be the D (5 bases). Between the trimmed V and J ends, which lost 5 bases and 5 bases, there was a span of 19 bases. This CDR3 comprises 15 residues. The germline CDR1 and CDR2 sequences are LNHDA and SQIVND (reference sequence). The CDR3 DNA reads TGTGCCAGTAGTCCTAGGCAGGGATCTTGGGACGAGCAGTACTTC. Residues: CASSPRQGSWDEQYF.

This clone was recorded once. V gene TRBV9 combines with J gene TRBJ2-7, with 9 bases fitting TRBD2. The junction had 7 bases not matched to a gene; V was cut back by 3 bases and J by 3 bases. Germline CDR1 SGDLS, CDR2 YYNGEE. CDR3 length: 15 amino acids. CDR3 coding DNA: TGTGCCAGCAGCGCATCAGCGGGAGGAATCTACGAGCAGTACTTC. Amino acids: CASSASAGGIYEQYF. The full variable domain, with the rest looked up from reference TRBV9 and TRBJ2-7, is DSGVTQTPKHLITATGQRVTLRCSPRSGDLSVYWYQQSLDQGLQFLIQYYNGEERAKGNILERFSAQQFPDLHSELNLSSLELGDSALYFCASSASAGGIYEQYFGPGTRLTVT.

CDR3 protein: CASSIGGLGGETQYF. The DNA of the CDR3 is TGTGCCAGCAGCATCGGTGGACTCGGGGGGGAGACCCAGTACTTC. The chain employs TRBV5-5 and TRBJ2-5; 7 bases line up with TRBD2. Germline loops: CDR1 SGHKS, CDR2 YYEKEE (reference sequence). Trimming took 4 bases from V and 5 from J; bases not matched to a gene: 11. This CDR3 spans 15 amino acids.

The sample holds one count of this clone. The V call is TRBV10-3, the J call TRBJ1-6; 8 bases map to TRBD1. V dropped 10 bases and J dropped 5; count of bases not matched to a gene: 7. CDR1 and CDR2 from the germline V gene are ENHRY and SYGVKD. This CDR3 is 14 amino acids long. For the CDR3, the DNA is TGTGCCACCCGACAGGGGATGGATAATTCACCCCTCCACTTT. Encoded protein: CATRQGMDNSPLHF.

The chain joins TRBV19 to TRBJ2-7; D is unresolved. The V gene lost 4 bases and the J gene lost 6 bases, with 10 bases spanning the gap. Germline loops: CDR1 LNHDA, CDR2 SQIVND (reference sequence). The CDR3 spans 12 residues. The CDR3 sequence is CASSNPLGEQYF. In DNA form, the CDR3 reads TGTGCCAGTAGTAACCCCCTCGGCGAGCAGTACTTC.

The chain combines TRBV30 with TRBJ1-3, with 8 bases lining up with TRBD1. The V segment lost 2 bases and the J segment 4 bases; nucleotides outside the gene matches: 13. The V gene's germline CDR1 is GTSNPN and CDR2 SVGIG (reference sequence). This CDR3 is 17 amino acids long. CDR3 amino acids: CAWSSGRTGTRGNTIYF. CDR3 coding DNA: TGTGCCTGGAGTTCGGGTCGGACAGGGACACGGGGAAACACCATATATTTT.

This clone was seen only once. The chain combines TRBV6-5 with TRBJ2-3, with TRBD1 matching over 8 bases. The V segment lost 4 bases and the J segment 4 bases; nucleotides outside the gene matches: 10. Per the germline V gene, CDR1 is MNHEY and CDR2 is SVGAGI. The CDR3 sequence is 16 residues long. The chain's CDR3 is CASSFTRGQGPDTQYF. The CDR3 DNA sequence: TGTGCCAGCAGTTTTACCCGAGGACAGGGTCCAGATACGCAGTATTTT.

A single count supports this clone. The CDR3 DNA sequence: TGCGCCAGCAGCCAAGAAGGTTTAGGGGGTGGTACCGGGGAGCTGTTTTTT. Protein: CASSQEGLGGGTGELFF. This rearrangement joins TRBV4-1 to TRBJ2-2, with D perhaps matching TRBD1 (6 bases). The ends were cut back, 0 bases at V and 5 bases at J, with 16 bases in the middle. This CDR3 spans 17 amino acids. CDR1 is MGHRA and CDR2 is YSYEKL in the germline V gene.

The CDR3 coding sequence is TGTGCCAGCGGCGGCACAGGCACCTCTGGAAACACCATATATTTT. Its translation: CASGGTGTSGNTIYF. J is TRBJ1-3 and V is TRBV28; weak D call: TRBD1 (5 bases). The CDR3 extends over 15 amino acids. Trimming cost V 8 bases and J 0 bases, with 14 bases left between them. CDR1 is MDHEN, CDR2 SYDVKM, per germline. Using reference TRBV28 and TRBJ1-3 for the parts outside the CDR3, the full variable domain is DVKVTQSSRYLVKRTGEKVFLECVQDMDHENMFWYRQDPGLGLRLIYFSYDVKMKEKGDIPEGYSVSREKKERFSLILESASTNQTSMYLCASGGTGTSGNTIYFGEGSWLTVV.

In its sample, this clone was seen once. The chain carries TRBV19 and TRBJ1-1; maybe TRBD1 (5 bases). This CDR3 has 13 amino acids. Germline CDR1 is LNHDA and CDR2 is SQIVND (reference sequence). Trimming stripped 6 bases from V and 2 bases from J, with 10 bases between. The CDR3 nucleotides read TGTGCCAGTAGGAGAGACAGTAACACTGAAGCTTTCTTT. As protein: CASRRDSNTEAFF.

The V call is TRBV7-6, the J call TRBJ2-1; 15 nucleotides agree with TRBD2. The CDR3 spans 17 residues. V lost 4 bases to trimming and J lost 5 bases; unmatched junction nucleotides: 6. Germline V CDR1 and CDR2: SGHVS, FNYEAQ. CDR3 in amino acids: CASSSWTSGRVNNEQFF. CDR3 nucleotide sequence: TGTGCCAGCAGCTCTTGGACTAGCGGGAGGGTAAACAATGAGCAGTTCTTC.